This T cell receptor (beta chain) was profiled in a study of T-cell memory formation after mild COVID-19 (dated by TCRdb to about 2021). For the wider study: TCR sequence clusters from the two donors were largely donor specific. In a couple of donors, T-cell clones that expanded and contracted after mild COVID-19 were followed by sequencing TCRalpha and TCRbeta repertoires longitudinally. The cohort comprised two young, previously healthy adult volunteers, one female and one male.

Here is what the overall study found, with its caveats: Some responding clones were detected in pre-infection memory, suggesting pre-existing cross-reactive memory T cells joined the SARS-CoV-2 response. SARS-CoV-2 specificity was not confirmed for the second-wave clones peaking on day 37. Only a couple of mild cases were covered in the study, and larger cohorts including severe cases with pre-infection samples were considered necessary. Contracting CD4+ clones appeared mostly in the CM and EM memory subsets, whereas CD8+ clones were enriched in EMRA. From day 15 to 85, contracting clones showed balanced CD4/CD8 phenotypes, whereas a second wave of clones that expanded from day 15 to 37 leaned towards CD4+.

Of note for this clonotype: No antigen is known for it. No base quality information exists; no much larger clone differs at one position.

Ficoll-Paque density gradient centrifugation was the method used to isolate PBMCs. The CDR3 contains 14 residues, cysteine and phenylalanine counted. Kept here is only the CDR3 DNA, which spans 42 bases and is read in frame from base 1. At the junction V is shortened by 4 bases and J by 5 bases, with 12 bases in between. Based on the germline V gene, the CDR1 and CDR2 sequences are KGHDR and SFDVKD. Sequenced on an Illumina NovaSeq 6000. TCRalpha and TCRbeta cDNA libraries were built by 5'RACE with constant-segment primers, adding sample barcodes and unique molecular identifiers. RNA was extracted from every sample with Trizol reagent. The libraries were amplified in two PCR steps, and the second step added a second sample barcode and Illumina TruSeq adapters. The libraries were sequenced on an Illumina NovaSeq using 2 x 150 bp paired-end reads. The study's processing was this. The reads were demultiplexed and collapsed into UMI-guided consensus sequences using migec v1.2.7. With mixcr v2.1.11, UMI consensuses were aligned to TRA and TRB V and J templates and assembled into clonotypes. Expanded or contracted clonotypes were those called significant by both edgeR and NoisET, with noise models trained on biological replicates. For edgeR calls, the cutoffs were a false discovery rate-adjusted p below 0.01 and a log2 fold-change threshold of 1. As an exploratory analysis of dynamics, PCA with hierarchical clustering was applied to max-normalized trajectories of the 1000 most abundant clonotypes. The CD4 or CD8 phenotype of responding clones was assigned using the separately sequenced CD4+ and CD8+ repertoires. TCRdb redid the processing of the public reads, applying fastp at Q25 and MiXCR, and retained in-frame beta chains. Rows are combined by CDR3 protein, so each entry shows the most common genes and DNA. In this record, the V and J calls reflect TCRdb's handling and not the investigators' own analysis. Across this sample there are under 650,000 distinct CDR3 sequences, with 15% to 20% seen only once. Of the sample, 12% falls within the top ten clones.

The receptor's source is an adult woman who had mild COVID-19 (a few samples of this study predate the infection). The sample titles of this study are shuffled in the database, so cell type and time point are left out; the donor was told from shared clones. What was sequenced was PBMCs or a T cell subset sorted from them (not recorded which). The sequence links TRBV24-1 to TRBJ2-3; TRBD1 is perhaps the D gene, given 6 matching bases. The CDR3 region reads CATSDHRVQDTQYF. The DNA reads TGTGCCACCAGTGACCACAGGGTTCAAGATACGCAGTATTTT.